The clone carrying this TCR beta chain counts as medium-sized. This sample was taken from a study of patients and donors after allogeneic stem cell transplantation. The V and J ends lost 10 bases and 0 bases respectively, with 12 bases between them. The CDR3 is 13 amino acids. Germline V gene sequence: CDR1 ENHRY, CDR2 SYGVKD. MiXCR, run by TCRdb on the RT-PCR reads, gives a single entry per CDR3 protein. The sample has 16,000 or so distinct CDR3 sequences, roughly a quarter seen once; the top ten hold 36%. This TCR derives from a human donor who was either an allogeneic HSCT recipient or a stem cell or donor lymphocyte infusion donor (not recorded which). It is not recorded whose cells these are; they may come from a transplant donor. Sequencing input: blood, either unsorted or a sorted T cell fraction (not recorded which). This sequence joins TRBV10-3 and TRBJ1-1, with D uncertain. This CDR3 reads CASKGWVNTEAFF. DNA of the CDR3: TGTGCCAGCAAAGGGTGGGTGAACACTGAAGCTTTCTTT.